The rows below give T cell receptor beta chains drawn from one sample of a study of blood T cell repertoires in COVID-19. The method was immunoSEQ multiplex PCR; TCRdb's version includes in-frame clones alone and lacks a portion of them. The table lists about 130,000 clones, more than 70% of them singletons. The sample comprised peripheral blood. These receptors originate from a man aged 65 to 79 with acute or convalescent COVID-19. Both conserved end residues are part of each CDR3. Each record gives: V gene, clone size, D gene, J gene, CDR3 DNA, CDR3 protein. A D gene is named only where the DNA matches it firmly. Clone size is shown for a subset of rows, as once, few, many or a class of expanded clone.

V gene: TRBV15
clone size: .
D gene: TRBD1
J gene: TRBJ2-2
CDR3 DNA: TGTGCCACCAGCAGAGAGTTCGGGGTCAGGGGGCATACCGGGGAGCTGTTTTTT
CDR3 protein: CATSREFGVRGHTGELFF

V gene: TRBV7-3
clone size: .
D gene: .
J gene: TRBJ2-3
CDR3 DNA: TGTGCCAGCAGCCCCGGGACAGATACGCAGTATTTT
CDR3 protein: CASSPGTDTQYF

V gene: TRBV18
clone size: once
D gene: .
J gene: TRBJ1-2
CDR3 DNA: TGTGCCAGCTCACCACCGGTGGGGGGGGCAGATGGCTACACCTTC
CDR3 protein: CASSPPVGGADGYTF

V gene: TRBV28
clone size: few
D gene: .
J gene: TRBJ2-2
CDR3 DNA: TGTGCCAGCAGTTTAACCGGCACCGGGGAGCTGTTTTTT
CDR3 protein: CASSLTGTGELFF

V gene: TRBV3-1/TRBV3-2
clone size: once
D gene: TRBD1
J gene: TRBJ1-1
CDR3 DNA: TGTGCCAGCAGCCAAGGTCCGGGACAGGGGTGGACTGAAGCTTTCTTT
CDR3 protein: CASSQGPGQGWTEAFF

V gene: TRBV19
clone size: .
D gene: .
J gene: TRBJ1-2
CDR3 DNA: TGTGCCAGTAGTATAGATCGCGGGACCGAGGGAGATGGCTACACCTTC
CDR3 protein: CASSIDRGTEGDGYTF

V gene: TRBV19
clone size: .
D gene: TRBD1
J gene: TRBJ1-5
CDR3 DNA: TGTGCCAGTAGTACGCAAATGGACAGGGGTTATTATAGCAATCAGCCCCAGCATTTT
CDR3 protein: CASSTQMDRGYYSNQPQHF

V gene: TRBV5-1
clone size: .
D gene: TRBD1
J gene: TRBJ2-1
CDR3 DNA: TGCGCCAGCATGCGGACAGGGCACGACAATGAGCAGTTCTTC
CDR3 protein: CASMRTGHDNEQFF

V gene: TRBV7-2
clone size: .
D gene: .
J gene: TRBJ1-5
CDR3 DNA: TGTGCCAGCAGCTTAGATAGAAATCAGCCCCAGCATTTT
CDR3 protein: CASSLDRNQPQHF

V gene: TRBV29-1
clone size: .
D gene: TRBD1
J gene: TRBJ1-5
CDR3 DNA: TGCAGCGTTCAAACCGGGACAGGGGATCAGCCCCAGCATTTT
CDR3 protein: CSVQTGTGDQPQHF

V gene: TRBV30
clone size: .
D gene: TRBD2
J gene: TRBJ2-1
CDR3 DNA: TGTGCCTGGAGTCCTAGCGGGGGGGCCTCTTGGCAGTTCTTC
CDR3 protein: CAWSPSGGASWQFF

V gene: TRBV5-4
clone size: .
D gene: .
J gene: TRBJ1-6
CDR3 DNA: TGTGCCAGCAGCTTGGAACAGGGTAATTCACCCCTCCACTTT
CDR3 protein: CASSLEQGNSPLHF

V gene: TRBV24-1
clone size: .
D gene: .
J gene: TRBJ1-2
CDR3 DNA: TGTGCCACCAGTGACTCGGACAGTTTCTATGGCTACACCTTC
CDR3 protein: CATSDSDSFYGYTF

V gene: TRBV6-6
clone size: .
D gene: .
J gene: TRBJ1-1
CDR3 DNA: TGTGCCAGCAGTTACACCCCGCTTCGGGGGGACACTGAAGCTTTCTTT
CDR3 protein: CASSYTPLRGDTEAFF

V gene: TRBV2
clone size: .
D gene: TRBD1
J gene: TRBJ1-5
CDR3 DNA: TGTGCCAGCAACAGACAGGGGACGAATCAGCCCCAGCATTTT
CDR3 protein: CASNRQGTNQPQHF

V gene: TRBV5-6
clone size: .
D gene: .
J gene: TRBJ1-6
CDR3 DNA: TGTGCCAGCAGCTTGGGACAAGCTAATTCACCCCTCCACTTT
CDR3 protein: CASSLGQANSPLHF

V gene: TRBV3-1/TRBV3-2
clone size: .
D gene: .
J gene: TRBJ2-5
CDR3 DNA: TGTGCCAGCAGCCAAGGAGGAGAGACCCAGTACTTC
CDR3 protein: CASSQGGETQYF

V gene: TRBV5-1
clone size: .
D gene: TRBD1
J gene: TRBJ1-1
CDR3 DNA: TGCGCCAGCAGCGGACAGGGGGGGAACACTGAAGCTTTCTTT
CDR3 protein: CASSGQGGNTEAFF

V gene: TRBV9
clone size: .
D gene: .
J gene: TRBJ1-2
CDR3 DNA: TGTGCCAGCACCCTTCGGCGGGAGGGAAATGGCTACACCTTC
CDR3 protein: CASTLRREGNGYTF

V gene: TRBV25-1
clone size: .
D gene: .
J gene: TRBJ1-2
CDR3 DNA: TGTGCCAGCAGTGGAGACAGTAACTATGGCTACACCTTC
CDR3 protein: CASSGDSNYGYTF

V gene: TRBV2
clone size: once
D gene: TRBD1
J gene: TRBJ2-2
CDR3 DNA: TGTGCCAGCAGTGGAGTACAGGGGTCCGGGGAGCTGTTTTTT
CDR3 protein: CASSGVQGSGELFF

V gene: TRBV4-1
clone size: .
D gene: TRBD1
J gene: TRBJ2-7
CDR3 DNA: TGCGCCAGCAGCCATCAGCCGGGACAGGGGTCCCAGCACTCCTACGAGCAGTACTTC
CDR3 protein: CASSHQPGQGSQHSYEQYF

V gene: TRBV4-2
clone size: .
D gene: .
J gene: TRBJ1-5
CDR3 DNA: TGTGCCAGCAGCCAAGTCCAGAGTTCAGGTCAGCCCCAGCATTTT
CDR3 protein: CASSQVQSSGQPQHF

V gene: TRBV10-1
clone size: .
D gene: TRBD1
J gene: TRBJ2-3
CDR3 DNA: TGCGCCAGCAGTGAGTTTGGAACAGGGGGAGATACGCAGTATTTT
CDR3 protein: CASSEFGTGGDTQYF

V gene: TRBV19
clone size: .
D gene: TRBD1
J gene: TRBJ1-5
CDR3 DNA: TGTGCCAGTAGTATAGACAGGGGGGACAATCAGCCCCAGCATTTT
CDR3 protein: CASSIDRGDNQPQHF

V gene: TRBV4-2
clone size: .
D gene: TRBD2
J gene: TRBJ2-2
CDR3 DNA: TGTGCCAGCAGCCCCCACTTGCGGGGGGGTTCCGGCGGGGAGCTGTTTTTT
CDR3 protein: CASSPHLRGGSGGELFF

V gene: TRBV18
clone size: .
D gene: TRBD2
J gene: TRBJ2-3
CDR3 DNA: TGTGCCAGCTCCCCGGGGGGGGCCGGAGATACGCAGTATTTT
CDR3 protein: CASSPGGAGDTQYF